A single T cell receptor (beta chain) is shown here with its context. Its antigen is still unknown. Germline V CDR1 and CDR2: DFQATT, SNEGSKA (reference sequence). CDR3 size: 11 residues. With 1 base removed from V and 10 bases from J, the gap between germline ends came to 10 bases. The data belong to a study of shared clonotypes between healthy human individuals. Notes on the study in general: Few donors restricted represented genetic and exposure-history diversity. Though the depth was large, rarefaction showed that sorted-subset sequencing was incomplete.

Assay: immunoSEQ multiplex PCR; the TCRdb copy retains only in-frame clones and omits some. The sample includes approximately 1.5 million clones, 95% to 99% of them seen just once. The sequencing sample was made of naive CD4+ T cells sorted from blood. Subset indicated: CD45RA+ positively selected. The rearrangement uses TRBV20-1 and TRBJ1-1, with D perhaps TRBD1 (5 bases). This receptor was taken from a man aged 30-40 years in good health. The chain's CDR3 is CSARAPRGAFF. The CDR3 nucleotides are TGCAGTGCTAGAGCCCCGAGGGGAGCTTTCTTT.